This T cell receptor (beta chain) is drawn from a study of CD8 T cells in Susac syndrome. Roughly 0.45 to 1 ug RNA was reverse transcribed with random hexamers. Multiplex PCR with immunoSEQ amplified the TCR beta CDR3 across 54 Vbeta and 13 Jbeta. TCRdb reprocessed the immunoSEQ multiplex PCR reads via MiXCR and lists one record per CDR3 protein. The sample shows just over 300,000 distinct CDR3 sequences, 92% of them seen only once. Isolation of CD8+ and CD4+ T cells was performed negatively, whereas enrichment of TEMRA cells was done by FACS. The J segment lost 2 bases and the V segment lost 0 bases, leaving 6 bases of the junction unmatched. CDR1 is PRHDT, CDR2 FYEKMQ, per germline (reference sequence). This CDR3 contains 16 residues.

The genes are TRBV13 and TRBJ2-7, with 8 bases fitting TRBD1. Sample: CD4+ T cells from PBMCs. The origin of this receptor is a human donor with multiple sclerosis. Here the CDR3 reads CASSLGWRTGTYEQYF. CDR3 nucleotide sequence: TGTGCCAGCAGCTTAGGGTGGAGGACAGGGACCTACGAGCAGTACTTC.